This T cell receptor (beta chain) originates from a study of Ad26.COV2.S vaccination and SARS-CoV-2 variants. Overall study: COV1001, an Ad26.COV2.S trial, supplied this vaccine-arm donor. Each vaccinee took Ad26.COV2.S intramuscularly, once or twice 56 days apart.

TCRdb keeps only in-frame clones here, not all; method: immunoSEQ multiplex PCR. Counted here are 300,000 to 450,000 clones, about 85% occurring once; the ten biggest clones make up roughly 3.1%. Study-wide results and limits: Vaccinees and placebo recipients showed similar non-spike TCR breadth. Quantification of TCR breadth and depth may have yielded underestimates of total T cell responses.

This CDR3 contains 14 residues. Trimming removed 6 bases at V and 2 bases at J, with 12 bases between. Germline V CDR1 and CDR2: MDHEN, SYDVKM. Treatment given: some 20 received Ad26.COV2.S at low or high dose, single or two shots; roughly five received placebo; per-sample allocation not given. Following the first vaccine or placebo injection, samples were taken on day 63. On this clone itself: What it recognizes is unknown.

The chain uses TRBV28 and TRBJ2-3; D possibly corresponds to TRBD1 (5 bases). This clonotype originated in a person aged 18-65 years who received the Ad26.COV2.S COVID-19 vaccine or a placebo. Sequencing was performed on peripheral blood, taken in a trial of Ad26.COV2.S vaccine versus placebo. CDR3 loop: CASSLGQDTDTQYF. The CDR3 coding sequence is TGTGCCAGCAGCCTAGGACAAGACACAGATACGCAGTATTTT.